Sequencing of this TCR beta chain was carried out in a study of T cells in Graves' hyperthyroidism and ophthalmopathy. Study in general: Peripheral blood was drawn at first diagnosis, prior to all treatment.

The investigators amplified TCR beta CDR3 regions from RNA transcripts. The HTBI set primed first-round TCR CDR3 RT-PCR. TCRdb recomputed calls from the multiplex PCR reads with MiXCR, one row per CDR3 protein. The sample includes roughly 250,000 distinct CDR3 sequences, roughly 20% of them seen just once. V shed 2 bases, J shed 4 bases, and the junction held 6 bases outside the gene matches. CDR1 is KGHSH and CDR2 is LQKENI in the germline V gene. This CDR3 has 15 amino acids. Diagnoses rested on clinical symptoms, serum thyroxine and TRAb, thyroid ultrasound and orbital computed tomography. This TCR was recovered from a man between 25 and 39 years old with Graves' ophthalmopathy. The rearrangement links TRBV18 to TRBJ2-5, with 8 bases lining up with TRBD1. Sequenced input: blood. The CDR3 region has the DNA TGTGCCAGCTCACCAAAAGACAGGGGACGAGAGACCCAGTACTTC. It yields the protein CASSPKDRGRETQYF.